This T cell receptor beta chain was retrieved from a study of blood T cell repertoires in COVID-19. V gave up 0 bases and J gave up 2 bases; unmatched junction bases: 4. Germline CDR1 is MGHRA and CDR2 is YSYEKL. This CDR3 is 17 amino acids long. The method was immunoSEQ multiplex PCR; TCRdb's version includes in-frame clones alone and lacks a portion of them. The table shows 200,000 to 250,000 clones, with about 83% occurring only once. The J gene is TRBJ2-2, the V gene TRBV4-1, with 9 bases fitting TRBD2. The sequence was obtained from a woman aged 40 to 50 who had recovered from COVID-19. Sequenced input: PBMCs or T cells enriched from blood (not recorded which). The CDR3 sequence: CASSQEMTSGNTGELFF. In DNA, the CDR3 is TGCGCCAGCAGCCAAGAGATGACTAGCGGAAACACCGGGGAGCTGTTTTTT.